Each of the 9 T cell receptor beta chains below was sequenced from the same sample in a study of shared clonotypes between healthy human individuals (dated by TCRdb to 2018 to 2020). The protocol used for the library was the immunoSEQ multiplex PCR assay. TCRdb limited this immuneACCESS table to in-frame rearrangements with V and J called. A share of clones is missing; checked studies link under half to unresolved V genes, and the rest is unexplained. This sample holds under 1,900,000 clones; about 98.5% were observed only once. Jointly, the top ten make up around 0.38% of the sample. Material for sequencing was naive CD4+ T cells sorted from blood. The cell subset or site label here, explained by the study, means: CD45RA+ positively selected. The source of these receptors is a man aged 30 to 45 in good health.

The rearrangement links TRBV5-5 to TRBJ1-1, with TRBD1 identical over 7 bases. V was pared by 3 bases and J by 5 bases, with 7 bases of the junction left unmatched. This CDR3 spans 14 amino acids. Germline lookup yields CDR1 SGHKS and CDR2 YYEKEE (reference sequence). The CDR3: CASSYEGARTEAFF. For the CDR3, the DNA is TGTGCCAGCAGCTACGAGGGGGCCCGGACTGAAGCTTTCTTT.

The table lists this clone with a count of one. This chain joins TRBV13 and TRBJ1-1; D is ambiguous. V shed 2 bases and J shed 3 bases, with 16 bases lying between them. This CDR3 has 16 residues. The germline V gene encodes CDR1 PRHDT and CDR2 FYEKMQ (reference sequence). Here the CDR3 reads CASSLRQQVLDTEAFF. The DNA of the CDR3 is TGTGCCAGCAGCTTACGGCAGCAGGTTCTGGACACTGAAGCTTTCTTT.

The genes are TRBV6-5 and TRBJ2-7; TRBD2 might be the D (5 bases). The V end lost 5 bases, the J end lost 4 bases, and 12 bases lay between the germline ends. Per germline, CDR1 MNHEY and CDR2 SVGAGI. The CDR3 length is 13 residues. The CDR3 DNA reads TGTGCCAGCAGTCCGAGGGTTGCTTACGAGCAGTACTTC. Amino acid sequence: CASSPRVAYEQYF.

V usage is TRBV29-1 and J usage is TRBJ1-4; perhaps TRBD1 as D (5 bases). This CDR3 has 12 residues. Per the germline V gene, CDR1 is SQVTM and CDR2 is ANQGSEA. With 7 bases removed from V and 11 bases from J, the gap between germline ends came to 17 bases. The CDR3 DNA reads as TGCAGCGCCGGGACGGACCGAAGGAAACTGTTTTTT. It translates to CSAGTDRRKLFF.

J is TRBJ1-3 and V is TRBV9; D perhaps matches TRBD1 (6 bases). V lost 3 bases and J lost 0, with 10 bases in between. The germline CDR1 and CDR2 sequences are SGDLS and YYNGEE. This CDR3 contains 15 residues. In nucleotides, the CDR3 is TGTGCCAGCAGCGAAAGGGGGTTCTCTGGAAACACCATATATTTT. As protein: CASSERGFSGNTIYF.

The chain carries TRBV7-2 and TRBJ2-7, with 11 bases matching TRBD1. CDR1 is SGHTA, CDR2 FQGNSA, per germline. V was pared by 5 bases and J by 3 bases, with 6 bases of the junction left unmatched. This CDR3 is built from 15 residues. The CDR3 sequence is CASSLGGTGGYEQYF. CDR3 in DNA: TGTGCCAGCAGCCTCGGGGGGACAGGGGGCTACGAGCAGTACTTC.

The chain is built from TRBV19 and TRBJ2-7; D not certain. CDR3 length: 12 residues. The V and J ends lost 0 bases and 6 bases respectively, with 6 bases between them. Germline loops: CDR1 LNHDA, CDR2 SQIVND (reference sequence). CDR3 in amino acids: CASSIEGSEQYF. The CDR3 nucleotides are TGTGCCAGTAGTATAGAAGGCAGCGAGCAGTACTTC.

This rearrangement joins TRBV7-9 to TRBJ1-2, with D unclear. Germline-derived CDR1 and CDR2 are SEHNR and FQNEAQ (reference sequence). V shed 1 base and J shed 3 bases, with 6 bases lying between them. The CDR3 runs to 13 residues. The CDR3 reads CASSLGQYYGYTF. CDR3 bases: TGTGCCAGCAGCTTAGGGCAGTACTATGGCTACACCTTC. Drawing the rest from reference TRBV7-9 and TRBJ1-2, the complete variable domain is DTGVSQNPRHKITKRGQNVTFRCDPISEHNRLYWYRQTLGQGPEFLTYFQNEAQLEKSRLLSDRFSAERPKGSFSTLEIQRTEQGDSAMYLCASSLGQYYGYTFGSGTRLTVV.

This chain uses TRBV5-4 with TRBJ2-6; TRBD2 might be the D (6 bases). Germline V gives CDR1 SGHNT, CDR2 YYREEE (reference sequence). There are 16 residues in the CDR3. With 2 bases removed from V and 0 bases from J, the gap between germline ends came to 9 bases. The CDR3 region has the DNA TGTGCCAGCAGCTTCGGGAGAAGCTCTGGGGCCAACGTCCTGACTTTC. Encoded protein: CASSFGRSSGANVLTF.